Each of the 17 T cell receptor beta chains below was sequenced from the same sample in a study of tumor-infiltrating lymphocytes in oesophageal squamous cell carcinoma. Each CDR3 protein gets one entry after TCRdb re-called the PCR reads with MiXCR. The sample carries about 12,000 distinct CDR3 sequences, roughly three fifths recorded once. Sequencing was done on a sample of esophageal tumor tissue. These TCRs come from a female donor with esophageal squamous cell carcinoma.

This clonotype was observed at least ten times. It is likely a read error, because the conserved phenylalanine at the end of the CDR3 is missing. The DNA is left out, because the CDR3 cannot be placed on it with certainty; the CDR3 is given as TCRdb lists it. The rearrangement joins TRBV7-6 to TRBJ2-7; the DNA was not compared with TRBD1, the D call given in the table. A total of 18 residues make up the CDR3, ends included. CDR1 is SGHVS and CDR2 is FNYEAQ in the germline V gene. CDR3 region: CASSLGPRWADYGYTFGS.

The chain couples TRBV7-8 to TRBJ2-1, with 9 bases fitting TRBD2. With the DNA end fitting TRBJ2-7 better, the J assignment may be wrong. Germline-derived CDR1 and CDR2 are SGHVS and FQNEAQ. The CDR3 spans 13 residues. The CDR3 nucleotides are TGTGCCAGCAGGGTAGCGGGAGTAGACGAGCAGTACTTC. This encodes CASRVAGVDEQYF.

This chain joins TRBV10-3 and TRBJ2-1; 8 nucleotides align to TRBD2. The trim removed 5 bases at V and 7 bases at J, leaving 16 bases unmatched. The germline CDR1 and CDR2 sequences are ENHRY and SYGVKD. CDR3 size: 17 residues. CDR3 sequence reads: CAISKGLGGVTGNEQFF. The CDR3 nucleotides are TGTGCCATCAGTAAGGGACTAGGGGGGGTCACTGGGAATGAGCAGTTCTTC.

In this sample, this clonotype turned up many times. At one of its ends the junction is not consistent with the germline gene, which may arise from a read error. This chain connects TRBV4-3 to TRBJ1-4; D is unresolved. The CDR3 covers 13 residues. Per the germline V gene, CDR1 is LGHNA and CDR2 is YSLEER. Here the CDR3 reads CASSQGPKNKLFF. CDR3 nucleotide sequence: TGCGCCAGCAGTCAAGGACCAAAGAACAAACTGTTTTTT.

The V and J genes are TRBV28 and TRBJ1-3; TRBD1 agrees at 8 bases. Unmatched junction bases numbered 6, after V lost 5 bases and J lost 0 bases. This CDR3 comprises 16 residues. Germline V gives CDR1 MDHEN, CDR2 SYDVKM. The CDR3 DNA follows: TGTGCCAGCAGTCCAGGGGGCGAGCCCTCTGGAAACACCATATATTTT. Protein sequence: CASSPGGEPSGNTIYF.

The gene calls are TRBV7-8 and TRBJ2-1; D may correspond to TRBD1 or TRBD2 (5 bases each). Germline assignment: CDR1 SGHVS and CDR2 FQNEAQ. The CDR3 is 12 amino acids. V shed 5 bases and J shed 9 bases, with 11 bases lying between them. CDR3 residues: CASSPARGEQFF. The CDR3, as DNA: TGTGCCAGCAGCCCAGCGAGGGGTGAGCAGTTCTTC. Filled out from reference TRBV7-8 and TRBJ2-1, the complete variable domain reads GAGVSQSPRYKVAKRGQDVALRCDPISGHVSLFWYQQALGQGPEFLTYFQNEAQLDKSGLPSDRFFAERPEGSVSTLKIQRTQQEDSAVYLCASSPARGEQFFGPGTRLTVL.

This clonotype occurred a few times. The chain has TRBV12-3 or TRBV12-4 and TRBJ2-2; TRBD2 matches 8 bases. J gave up 1 base and V 6 bases, and 7 bases lay outside the gene matches. CDR3 size: 16 residues. The chain's CDR3 is CASSLGLAGNTGELFF. CDR3 coding DNA: TGTGCCAGCAGCCTCGGGCTAGCGGGGAACACCGGGGAGCTGTTTTTT.

The chain couples TRBV11-2 to TRBJ2-7, with 7 bases matching TRBD2. The J call may be in error: the DNA end matches TRBJ2-1 better. CDR3 length equals 14 residues. The germline V gene encodes CDR1 SGHAT and CDR2 FQNNGV. The CDR3 bases are TGTGCCAGCAGCTTAGGACTAGCCGGTAATGAGCAGTTCTTC. It translates to CASSLGLAGNEQFF.

This clonotype appeared a single time. The chain combines TRBV7-8 with TRBJ2-3; D gene ambiguous. The germline V and J ends were trimmed by 1 base and 11 bases, with 19 bases remaining between them. Looked up from germline, CDR1 is SGHVS and CDR2 is FQNEAQ. This CDR3 comprises 15 residues. The CDR3 sequence: CASSLGSGGPYEQYF. DNA of the CDR3: TGTGCCAGCAGCTTAGGTTCCGGTGGGCCCTACGAGCAGTATTTT.

The rearrangement uses TRBV11-2 and TRBJ2-1, with no clear D. Germline values: CDR1 SGHAT, CDR2 FQNNGV. V shed 3 bases and J shed 6 bases, with 15 bases lying between them. This CDR3 spans 15 amino acids. In nucleotides, the CDR3 is TGTGCCAGCAGCTTTTCGTCCAGCCCTTTCAATGAGCAGTTCTTC. Encoded protein: CASSFSSSPFNEQFF.

The table lists this clonotype with a few counts. V gene TRBV7-2 combines with J gene TRBJ2-4; D is unresolved. This CDR3 spans 14 amino acids. Looked up from germline, CDR1 is SGHTA and CDR2 is FQGNSA. V was trimmed by 7 bases and J by 0 bases, leaving 10 bases between them. CDR3 protein: CASNYDTAKNIQYF. As DNA, the CDR3 is TGTGCCAGCAACTACGATACAGCCAAAAACATTCAGTACTTC.

The rearrangement uses TRBV6-2 or TRBV6-3 and TRBJ2-1; possible D gene TRBD2, 7 bases. Judging by the DNA end, TRBJ2-7 fits better; the J call may be wrong. CDR1 and CDR2 (germline): MNHEY, SVGEGT. This CDR3 spans 15 amino acids. The CDR3 loop is CASSLRGAGPVEQYF. The CDR3 DNA sequence: TGTGCCAGCAGTCTTCGGGGGGCAGGGCCGGTGGAGCAGTACTTC.

The chain employs TRBV7-8 and TRBJ2-5; 8 bases are a match to TRBD1. The end of the DNA aligns better with TRBJ2-1, so the J call may be wrong. This CDR3 is 15 amino acids long. From germline, CDR1 is SGHVS and CDR2 FQNEAQ. The CDR3 region is CASHESGGAYNEQFF. CDR3 DNA sequence: TGTGCCAGTCATGAATCAGGGGGCGCCTACAATGAGCAGTTCTTC.

The rearrangement joins TRBV7-3 to TRBJ2-1; D is unclear. Near its end, the DNA agrees better with TRBJ2-4, so the J call may be wrong. This CDR3 spans 12 amino acids. CDR1 and CDR2 from the germline V gene are SGHTA and FQGTGA. The DNA for the CDR3 is TGTGCCAGCAGCTTCCTGTATGGCATTCAGTACTTC. Translating gives CASSFLYGIQYF.

This chain uses TRBV7-3 with TRBJ2-7; 13 bases fit TRBD2. V lost 1 base and J lost 7; bases outside the gene matches: 7. CDR1 is SGHTA, CDR2 FQGTGA, per germline. There are 16 residues in the CDR3. CDR3 nucleotides: TGTGCCAGCAGCTTAATCGGACTAGCGGGAGCCAATGAGCAGTACTTC. It codes for CASSLIGLAGANEQYF.

The V call is TRBV7-8, the J call TRBJ1-4, with D tentatively TRBD1 (6 bases). Germline V gives CDR1 SGHVS, CDR2 FQNEAQ. The V gene lost 2 bases and the J gene lost 4 bases, with 11 bases spanning the gap. This CDR3 spans 15 amino acids. CDR3 nucleotide sequence: TGTGCCAGCAGCTTATTCGACAGGAGTAATGAAAAACTGTTTTTT. Translation gives CASSLFDRSNEKLFF.

V gene TRBV7-9 combines with J gene TRBJ2-3; no definite D call. CDR3 length: 12 residues. Germline assignment: CDR1 SEHNR and CDR2 FQNEAQ (reference sequence). V was cut by 5 bases and J by 2 bases, with 5 bases left in between. The CDR3 sequence: CASSQVTDTQYF. The CDR3 region has the DNA TGTGCCAGCAGCCAAGTCACAGATACGCAGTATTTT. Supplemented by reference TRBV7-9 and TRBJ2-3, the full variable domain reads DTGVSQNPRHKITKRGQNVTFRCDPISEHNRLYWYRQTLGQGPEFLTYFQNEAQLEKSRLLSDRFSAERPKGSFSTLEIQRTEQGDSAMYLCASSQVTDTQYFGPGTRLTVL.